Shown below are 11 T cell receptor beta chains from a single sample sequenced in a study of control samples from healthy donors and cancer patients. The repertoire was sequenced with immunoSEQ multiplex PCR; TCRdb's copy has only in-frame clones and lacks some. The profile shows about 180,000 clones, 94% of them singletons. The specimen sequenced was blood. The receptors derive from a woman between 18 and 29 years old in good health.

The V and J genes are TRBV3-1 (or the pseudogene TRBV3-2) and TRBJ1-4; D perhaps matches TRBD1 (5 bases). Looked up from germline, CDR1 is LGHDT and CDR2 is YNNKEL (reference sequence). This CDR3 region has 14 residues. The V end lost 5 bases, the J end lost 3 bases, and 10 bases lay between the germline ends. The CDR3 protein is CASSGRGANEKLFF. The CDR3 bases are TGTGCCAGCAGCGGCCGGGGGGCTAATGAAAAACTGTTTTTT.

V is TRBV5-4 and J is TRBJ2-3, with D hard to call. The length of the CDR3 is 18 residues. Germline lookup yields CDR1 SGHNT and CDR2 YYREEE (reference sequence). V dropped 0 bases and J dropped 1 base, with 18 bases sitting between them. The CDR3 is CASSLATFRAGGTDTQYF. The CDR3, as DNA: TGTGCCAGCAGCTTGGCTACCTTTCGCGCTGGGGGCACAGATACGCAGTATTTT.

The rearrangement uses TRBV28 and TRBJ2-7; 9 bases are shared with TRBD2. Germline lookup yields CDR1 MDHEN and CDR2 SYDVKM. Unmatched junction bases numbered 2, after V lost 5 bases and J lost 0 bases. This CDR3 has 14 amino acids. The CDR3 reads CASSVAGVSYEQYF. CDR3 nucleotide sequence: TGTGCCAGCAGTGTAGCGGGGGTCTCCTACGAGCAGTACTTC.

The chain joins TRBV7-2 to TRBJ2-3; D unclear. The ends were cut back, 1 base at V and 4 bases at J, with 18 bases in the middle. Germline-derived CDR1 and CDR2 are SGHTA and FQGNSA. The CDR3 totals 17 residues. In DNA, the CDR3 is TGTGCCAGCAGCTTAGGCCTCTCTGGTTCCCTTGCAGATACGCAGTATTTT. Encoded protein: CASSLGLSGSLADTQYF.

V is TRBV7-3 and J is TRBJ2-3; weak D call: TRBD2 (5 bases). The germline V gene has CDR1 SGHTA and CDR2 FQGTGA. CDR3 size: 13 residues. The V end lost 1 base, the J end lost 10 bases, and 12 bases lay between the germline ends. CDR3 region: CASSLSGDYPQYF. The CDR3 nucleotides read TGTGCCAGCAGCTTAAGCGGCGACTACCCGCAGTATTTT.

This rearrangement joins TRBV5-5 to TRBJ2-1; no firm D call. The CDR3 totals 12 residues. V lost 0 bases and J 8 bases, leaving 6 bases between the germline ends. Germline V gene data show CDR1 as SGHKS and CDR2 as YYEKEE (reference sequence). CDR3 sequence: CASSLASYEQFF. CDR3 nucleotides: TGTGCCAGCAGCTTGGCCTCGTATGAGCAGTTCTTC.

The chain couples TRBV11-2 to TRBJ1-1; D may be TRBD1 (6 bases). This CDR3 has 13 residues. The V end lost 1 base, the J end lost 7 bases, and 10 bases lay between the germline ends. CDR1 is SGHAT and CDR2 is FQNNGV in the germline V gene. The CDR3 protein is CASSLGGGDEAFF. The CDR3, as DNA: TGTGCCAGCAGCTTAGGAGGGGGGGATGAAGCTTTCTTT.

The chain recombines TRBV10-2 with TRBJ2-7; TRBD1 might be the D (6 bases). Deletions cut 7 bases from V and 3 bases from J, with 13 bases between. Looked up from germline, CDR1 is WSHSY and CDR2 is SAAADI. The CDR3 has 13 residues. The CDR3 region has the DNA TGCGCCAGCACGCACAGGGCGTTCTACGAGCAGTACTTC. It yields the protein CASTHRAFYEQYF.

V gene TRBV10-1 combines with J gene TRBJ1-6; no clear D gene. CDR3 length: 13 amino acids. Trimming stripped 2 bases from V and 9 bases from J, with 8 bases between. In germline, CDR1 is WNHNN, CDR2 SYGVQD (reference sequence). CDR3 in amino acids: CASSERDPSPLHF. In nucleotides, the CDR3 is TGCGCCAGCAGTGAGAGGGATCCTTCACCCCTCCACTTT.

The rearrangement uses TRBV7-8 and TRBJ2-3; D remains ambiguous. V gave up 10 bases and J gave up 3 bases, with 26 bases separating them. Germline lookup yields CDR1 SGHVS and CDR2 FQNEAQ. The CDR3 contains 17 residues. This CDR3 is CATLTLESWAATDTQYF. The CDR3 DNA is TGTGCCACCCTGACCCTTGAGTCGTGGGCGGCGACAGATACGCAGTATTTT.

V usage is TRBV7-9 and J usage is TRBJ1-1; D is unresolved. Trimming stripped 1 base from V and 1 base from J, with 7 bases between. In germline, CDR1 is SEHNR, CDR2 FQNEAQ (reference sequence). The length of the CDR3 is 14 residues. The CDR3, as DNA: TGTGCCAGCAGCTTAGTCGACGGGAACACTGAAGCTTTCTTT. Its protein product is CASSLVDGNTEAFF.